The text below deals with one TCR beta chain. Its cognate antigen is unknown. Time point noted: week 35, safety follow-up. Vaccination used 300 ug of mutant IDH1 20-mer peptide per dose, with topical imiquimod. Donor diagnoses consisted of new WHO grade 3 or 4 IDH1-mutant, ATRX-lost astrocytomas. The CDR3 spans 16 residues. This record belongs to a study of a mutant IDH1 vaccine in newly diagnosed glioma. Points from the study as a whole: Patients mounted vaccine-induced immune responses in approximately 93% of cases. Pseudoprogression appeared unlinked to shifts in leading peripheral T cell clonotypes.

Sequencing was performed with immunoSEQ multiplex PCR; in TCRdb, only in-frame clones are kept and a portion is missing. This sample has 45,000 to 60,000 clones, with roughly 91% found just once. The receptor was isolated from a middle-aged woman with glioma. This sample comprised PBMCs, obtained from a glioma patient whose treatment included an IDH1 peptide vaccine. The J gene is TRBJ2-2, the V gene TRBV21-1; TRBD2 is the table's D call and was not checked against the DNA. TRBV21-1 is a listed pseudogene. The CDR3: CASRTSGGADTGELFF. The CDR3, as DNA: TGTGCCAGCAGGACTAGCGGGGGGGCGGACACCGGGGAGCTGTTTTTT.